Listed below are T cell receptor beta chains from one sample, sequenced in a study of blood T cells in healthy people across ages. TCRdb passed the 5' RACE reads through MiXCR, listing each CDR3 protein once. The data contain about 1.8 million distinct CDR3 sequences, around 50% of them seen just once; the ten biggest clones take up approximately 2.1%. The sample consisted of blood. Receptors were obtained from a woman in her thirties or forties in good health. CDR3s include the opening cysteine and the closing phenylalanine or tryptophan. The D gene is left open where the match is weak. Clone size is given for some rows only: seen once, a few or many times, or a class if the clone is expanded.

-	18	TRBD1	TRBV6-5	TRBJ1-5	TGTGCCAGCAGTTATGCGGACAGGGATGCCCATAGCAATCAGCCCCAGCATTTT	CASSYADRDAHSNQPQHF
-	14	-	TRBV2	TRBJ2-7	TGTGCCAGCAGCCCCCCACGCGATTCCTACGAGCAGTACTTC	CASSPPRDSYEQYF
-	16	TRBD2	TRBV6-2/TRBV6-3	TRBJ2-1	TGTGCCGGCAGGCCCAACCGACTAGCGGCAAACAATGAGCAGTTCTTC	CAGRPNRLAANNEQFF
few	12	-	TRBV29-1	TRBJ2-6	TGCAGCGTGGGGACTGGGGCCAACGTCCTGACTTTC	CSVGTGANVLTF
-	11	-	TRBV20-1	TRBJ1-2	TGCAGTGCTAGAGATTTTTCGGGCTACACCTTC	CSARDFSGYTF
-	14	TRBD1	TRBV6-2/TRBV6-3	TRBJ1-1	TGTGCCAGCAGAAGGACAGGGGTGAACACTGAAGCTTTCTTT	CASRRTGVNTEAFF
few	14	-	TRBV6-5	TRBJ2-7	TGTGCCAGCAGTTACACGGACGGTTCCTACGAGCAGTACTTC	CASSYTDGSYEQYF
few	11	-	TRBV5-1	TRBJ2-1	TGCGCCAGCAGCTTTCAGGGGATCGAGTTCTTC	CASSFQGIEFF
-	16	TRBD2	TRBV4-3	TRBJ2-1	TGCGCCAGCAGCCAGACCGCTAGCGGGGGTAGCAATGAGCAGTTCTTC	CASSQTASGGSNEQFF
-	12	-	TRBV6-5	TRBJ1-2	TGTGCCAGCAGTTACTTGGGACAAGGCTACACCTTC	CASSYLGQGYTF
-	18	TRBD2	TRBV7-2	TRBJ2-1	TGTGCCAGCAGCTTAGCATACCCCGGACTAGCGGGGGGAAATGAGCAGTTCTTC	CASSLAYPGLAGGNEQFF
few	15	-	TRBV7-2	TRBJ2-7	TGTGCCAGCAGCTTAGGGAGCGGGCTCCACTACGAGCAGTACTTC	CASSLGSGLHYEQYF
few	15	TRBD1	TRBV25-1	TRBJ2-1	TGTGCCAGCAGTGATAGACAGGGGGTTTACAATGAGCAGTTCTTC	CASSDRQGVYNEQFF
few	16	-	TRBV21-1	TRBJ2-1	TGTGCCAGCAGCAGTTCACTAGCGGGGGGCTACAATGAGCAGTTCTTC	CASSSSLAGGYNEQFF
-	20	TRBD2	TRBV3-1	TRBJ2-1	TGTGCCAGCAGCCAAGGTCGTCTAGCGGGGGCCCGGAGCTCCTACAATGAGCAGTTCTTC	CASSQGRLAGARSSYNEQFF
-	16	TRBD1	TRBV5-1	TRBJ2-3	TGCGCCAGCAGCTTTCTTGGGACAGGGGGCAGAGATACGCAGTATTTT	CASSFLGTGGRDTQYF
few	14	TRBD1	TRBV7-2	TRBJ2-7	TGTGCCAGCAGCCGACAGGGTTTGTTATACGAGCAGTACTTC	CASSRQGLLYEQYF
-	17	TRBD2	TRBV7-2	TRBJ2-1	TGTGCCAGCAGCCCCATAACTACTAGCGGGGGATACAATGAGCAGTTCTTC	CASSPITTSGGYNEQFF
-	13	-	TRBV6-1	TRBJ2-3	TGTGCCAGCAGTGAGGTATTAACAGATACGCAGTATTTT	CASSEVLTDTQYF
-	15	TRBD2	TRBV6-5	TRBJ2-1	TGTGCCAGCAGCCCCTGGATAGCGGGGGGTACAGGGCAGTTCTTC	CASSPWIAGGTGQFF
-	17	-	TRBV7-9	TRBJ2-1	TGTGCCAGCAGCTTATCGCGGGGGCCCAGCTCCTACAATGAGCAGTTCTTC	CASSLSRGPSSYNEQFF
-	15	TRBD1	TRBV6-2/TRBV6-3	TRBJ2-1	TGTGCCAGCAGTTTCCGGGACAGGGTCCCCAATGAGCAGTTCTTC	CASSFRDRVPNEQFF
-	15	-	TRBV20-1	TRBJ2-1	TGCAGTGCTAGATCACGAGGGGGTTCCTACAATGAGCAGTTCTTC	CSARSRGGSYNEQFF
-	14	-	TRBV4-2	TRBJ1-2	TGTGCCAGCCAGCCCGGACGTTCTAACTATGGCTACACCTTC	CASQPGRSNYGYTF
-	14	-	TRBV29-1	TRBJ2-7	TGCAGCGTTGAAGATTCTGGCCGGTATTACGAGCAGTACTTC	CSVEDSGRYYEQYF
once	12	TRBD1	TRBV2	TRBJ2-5	TGTGCCACGGACAGGAGACAAGAGACCCAGTACTTC	CATDRRQETQYF
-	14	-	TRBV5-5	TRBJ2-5	TGTGCCAGCAGCTTGGCGGGGGCCCAACCGACCCAGTACTTC	CASSLAGAQPTQYF
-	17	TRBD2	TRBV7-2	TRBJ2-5	TGTGCCAGCAGCTTCATCGGGGGGGTCAGCTTGGCAGAGACCCAGTACTTC	CASSFIGGVSLAETQYF
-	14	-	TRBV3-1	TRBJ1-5	TGTGCCAGCAGCCGGGGAGGTTCCAATCAGCCCCAGCATTTT	CASSRGGSNQPQHF
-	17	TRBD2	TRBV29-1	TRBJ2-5	TGCAGCGTTCCGTGGCGTCGACGGGGGGATGGCGGGGAGACCCAGTACTTC	CSVPWRRRGDGGETQYF
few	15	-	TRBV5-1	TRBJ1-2	TGTGCCAGCAGCTTGGATCCGGGGGCGAACTATGGCTACACCTTC	CASSLDPGANYGYTF
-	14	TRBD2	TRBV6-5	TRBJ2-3	TGTGCCAGCGCGGCTAGCGGGGGAGCAGATACGCAGTATTTT	CASAASGGADTQYF
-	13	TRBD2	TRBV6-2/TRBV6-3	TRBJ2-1	TGTGCCAGCAGCCAGCGGGGTCGGAGTGAGCAGTTCTTC	CASSQRGRSEQFF
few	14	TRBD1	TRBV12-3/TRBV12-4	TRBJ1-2	TGTGCCAGCACCCTATTGACAGGGACTGGTGGCTACACCTTC	CASTLLTGTGGYTF
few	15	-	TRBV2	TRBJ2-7	TGTGCCTACAGCAATAAACAGAGCCTTGGATACGAGCAGTACTTC	CAYSNKQSLGYEQYF
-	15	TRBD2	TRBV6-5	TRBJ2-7	TGTGCCAGCAGTCGCCGACTAGCGGGGGACTACGAGCAGTACTTC	CASSRRLAGDYEQYF
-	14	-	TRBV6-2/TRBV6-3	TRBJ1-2	TGTGCCAGCAGTTACTCGACACAGACCTATGGCTACACCTTC	CASSYSTQTYGYTF
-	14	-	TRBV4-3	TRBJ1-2	TGCGCCAGCAGCCAAGCCTCACAGGACTATGGCTACACCTTC	CASSQASQDYGYTF
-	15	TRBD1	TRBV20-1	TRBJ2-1	TGCAGTGCCTTTCGGACAGGGGGATCCTACAATGAGCAGTTCTTC	CSAFRTGGSYNEQFF
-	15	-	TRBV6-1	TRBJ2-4	TGTGCCAGCAGCCCCCCTACTCTAGCCAAAAACATTCAGTACTTC	CASSPPTLAKNIQYF
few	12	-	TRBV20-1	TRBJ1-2	TGCAGTGCTGGGGGAAATCGGTATGGCTACACCTTC	CSAGGNRYGYTF
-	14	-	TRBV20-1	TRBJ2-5	TGCAGTGCTAGAAACCCTAGCGCGGGGGAGACCCAGTACTTC	CSARNPSAGETQYF
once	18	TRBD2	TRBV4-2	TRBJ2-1	TGTGCCAGCAGCCAAGATCTGGCGGGGGGGGTGAATTACAATGAGCAGTTCTTC	CASSQDLAGGVNYNEQFF
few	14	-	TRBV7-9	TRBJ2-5	TGTGCCAGCAGCCACCCGCCTGGGGCGGAGACCCAGTACTTC	CASSHPPGAETQYF
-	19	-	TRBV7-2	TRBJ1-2	TGTGCCAGCAGCTTTAGTGCTACGCCGTATGTCCGGTCAGACTATGGCTACACCTTC	CASSFSATPYVRSDYGYTF
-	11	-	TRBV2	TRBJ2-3	TGTGCCACCTCAGGGGTAAATACGCAGTATTTT	CATSGVNTQYF
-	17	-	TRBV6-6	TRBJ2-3	TGTGCCAGCACCAACGGGTTAGGGGGGATTTACACAGATACGCAGTATTTT	CASTNGLGGIYTDTQYF
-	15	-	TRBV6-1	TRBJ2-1	TGTGCCAGCAATGAAGCGGTTCCCTCCTACAATGAGCAGTTCTTC	CASNEAVPSYNEQFF
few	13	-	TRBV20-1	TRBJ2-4	TGCAGTATTATCGGGGGAGCCAAAAACATTCAGTACTTC	CSIIGGAKNIQYF
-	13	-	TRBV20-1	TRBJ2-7	TGCAGTGCGTCCCGGAAACCTCCCTACGAGCAGTACTTC	CSASRKPPYEQYF
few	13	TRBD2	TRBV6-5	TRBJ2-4	TGTGCCAGCAGTCGGGGGGTTGGAAACATTCAGTACTTC	CASSRGVGNIQYF
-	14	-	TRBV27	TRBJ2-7	TGTGCCAGCAGTTGGGTTCCGAGCTCCTACGAGCAGTACTTC	CASSWVPSSYEQYF